This note documents a single T cell receptor beta chain sequence. Its antigen is unidentified. This sample stems from a study of cytomegalovirus exposure and HLA in healthy donors. The CDR3 totals 20 residues. Between the trimmed V and J ends, which lost 8 bases and 0 bases, there was a span of 29 bases. Germline V lookup: CDR1 WNHNN, CDR2 SYGVQD (reference sequence). Whole-study results and caveats: The availability of immune exposure information extended only to CMV serostatus. Later examination showed HLA-associated TCR beta chains had greater clonal expansion than equally common others.

Both 60 Vbeta primers and 13 Jbeta primers went into the PCR. The repertoire was sequenced with immunoSEQ multiplex PCR; TCRdb's copy has only in-frame clones and lacks some. The sample holds about 87,000 clones, 74% seen once. The receptor's source is a man between 25 and 39 years old in good health and CMV-seropositive. The V call is TRBV10-1, the J call TRBJ1-3; D is uncertain. Sequencing was done on a sample of PBMCs. The CDR3 region has the DNA TGCGCCAGCGTGTGCCGGGGAAGCCCCCGCGTCCCAAACTCTGGAAACACCATATATTTT. This gives the protein CASVCRGSPRVPNSGNTIYF.